This T cell receptor beta chain came from a study of early T cells in non-severe SARS-CoV-2 infection. Whole-study findings and limits: A preference for anti-spike CD8 responses marked VDJdb matching, which missed private and CD4 specificities.

The library protocol tagged individual cDNA molecules with unique molecular identifiers. TCRdb reprocessed the 5' RACE reads with MiXCR, giving one entry per CDR3 protein. The sample shows tens of thousands of distinct CDR3 sequences, 4% to 5% of them seen only once. The CDR3 contains 14 residues. The ends were cut back, 0 bases at V and 4 bases at J, with 10 bases in the middle. Germline V CDR1 and CDR2: MNHEY, SMNVEV (reference sequence). The sample holds many counts of this clonotype. Its cognate antigen is unknown. The receptor's source is an adult who was a healthcare worker with PCR-confirmed SARS-CoV-2 infection or an uninfected control (not recorded which). The gene calls are TRBV27 and TRBJ2-7; D tentatively fits TRBD1 or TRBD2 (5 bases each). The sequenced material came from whole blood. In DNA, the CDR3 is TGTGCCAGCAGTTTATCGGGACGGATGTACGAGCAGTACTTC. It codes for CASSLSGRMYEQYF.